This TCR beta chain was captured in a study of blood T cell repertoires in COVID-19. This clone turned up a few times. Assay used: immunoSEQ multiplex PCR; TCRdb lists only in-frame clones, some missing. The sample has 55,000 or so clones; about 80% are singletons. V was pared by 5 bases and J by 1 base, with 11 bases between. From germline, CDR1 is SNHLY and CDR2 FYNNEI. This CDR3 has 14 residues. This chain joins TRBV2 and TRBJ1-1; D remains ambiguous. This clonotype was sampled from a man aged 25-45 years with COVID-19, enrolled during active disease. Sequenced input: peripheral blood. This CDR3 reads CASSINPGNTEAFF. CDR3 nucleotide sequence: TGTGCCAGCAGTATAAATCCAGGGAACACTGAAGCTTTCTTT.